The 3 T cell receptor beta chains below all came from one sample that was sequenced in a study of tumor and adjacent non-tumor tissue in lung cancer (dated by TCRdb to between 2017 and 2018). Bulk unsorted tissue served as the source for RNA extraction, and RNA quality was assessed using a NanoDrop ND-1000 and an Agilent 2100. The library was obtained by multiplex PCR. The reads were generated on an Illumina HiSeq 2500. Following protocols modified from ARM-PCR, the researchers constructed TCRbeta libraries through three rounds of nested PCR with primers (Table S4). TCRdb reworked the public reads: Q25 trimming with fastp, MiXCR clone assembly, productive beta chains retained. CDR3 protein duplicates are merged, each entry listing the most common genes and DNA. This sample comprises about 70,000 distinct CDR3 sequences, roughly 73% of them detected only once. Together, the top ten hold about 28% of the sample.

Specimen: lung tumor tissue. Receptor source: a man aged 60 to 69 with non-small cell lung cancer.

A word on this clonotype: An end of the junction does not agree with germline; a read error may underlie this. The V call is TRBV20-1, the J call TRBJ2-1; TRBD2 is a possible D gene (6 bases). The CDR3 is 15 residues long. Germline V gene sequence: CDR1 DFQATT, CDR2 SNEGSKA (reference sequence). The CDR3 bases are TGCAGTACTAGATTAGCCGGGGGAGTCACAAATGAGCAATTCTTC. This gives the protein CSTRLAGGVTNEQFF.

The V and J genes are TRBV20-1 and TRBJ2-1, with TRBD2 as a possible D gene (6 bases). The CDR3 runs 13 residues. V lost 7 bases and J 9 bases, leaving 19 bases between the germline ends. Germline V gives CDR1 DFQATT, CDR2 SNEGSKA (reference sequence). DNA of the CDR3: TGCAGTGGGGCGGGAATACTAAACAGTGAGCAGTTCTTC. As protein: CSGAGILNSEQFF.

As concerns this clonotype: One junction end disagrees with the germline gene, perhaps due to a read error. This chain uses TRBV6-1 with TRBJ2-7, with TRBD2 matching 10 bases. The CDR3 is made up of 15 amino acids. Germline CDR1 is MNHNS and CDR2 is SASEGT. The CDR3 region is CASSEAGGPRSELYF. The CDR3 DNA reads as TGTGCCAGTAGTGAAGCGGGAGGGCCACGGAGCGAGCTGTACTTC.